The 15 T cell receptor beta chains below were found in one sample sequenced in a study of shared clonotypes between healthy human individuals. The data were produced by immunoSEQ multiplex PCR, yet TCRdb's version contains in-frame clones alone and is incomplete. This sample has roughly 2.1 million clones, with 85% to 95% found just once. Naive CD8 isolation took CD45RO-negative cells positively selected for CCR7 and excluded terminally differentiated effector memory CD45RA+ cells. The sequencing input was naive CD8+ T cells from PBMCs. These receptors were obtained from a man between 18 and 35 years old in good health. Some clones in this sample may be carry-over from other donors' samples.

The J gene is TRBJ2-2, the V gene TRBV6-5, with 7 bases identical to TRBD2. The CDR3 is 14 amino acids. Germline V gene data show CDR1 as MNHEY and CDR2 as SVGAGI. The junction had 1 base not matched to a gene; V was cut back by 1 base and J by 5 bases. The CDR3 bases are TGTGCCAGCAGTTACTTTAGCGGGACCGGGGAGCTGTTTTTT. It yields the protein CASSYFSGTGELFF.

The rearrangement links TRBV7-2 to TRBJ2-7, with D possibly called TRBD1 or TRBD2 (5 bases each). Germline CDR1 is SGHTA and CDR2 is FQGNSA. V was pared by 5 bases and J by 0 bases, with 11 bases between. The CDR3 covers 14 residues. The CDR3: CASSGDGPSYEQYF. Here the CDR3 DNA reads TGTGCCAGCAGCGGGGACGGACCCTCCTACGAGCAGTACTTC. Complete variable domain (other parts from reference TRBV7-2 and TRBJ2-7): GAGVSQSPSNKVTEKGKDVELRCDPISGHTALYWYRQSLGQGLEFLIYFQGNSAPDKSGLPSDRFSAERTGGSVSTLTIQRTQQEDSAVYLCASSGDGPSYEQYFGPGTRLTVT.

There are a few counts of this clone. This rearrangement joins TRBV7-9 to TRBJ1-1; D unresolved. CDR3 length equals 15 residues. Trimming removed 1 base at V and 3 bases at J, with 12 bases between. CDR1 SEHNR and CDR2 FQNEAQ come from the germline V gene (reference sequence). Written as DNA, the CDR3 is TGTGCCAGCAGCTTAGACGCGGGATCGGACACTGAAGCTTTCTTT. Translating gives CASSLDAGSDTEAFF.

This chain connects TRBV5-6 to TRBJ2-7; D call uncertain. The V and J ends lost 4 bases and 3 bases respectively, with 5 bases between them. The CDR3 has 11 amino acids. CDR1 and CDR2 (germline): SGHDT, YYEEEE. For the CDR3, the DNA is TGTGCCAGCAGCGCCCGCTACGAGCAGTACTTC. Protein: CASSARYEQYF.

The V and J genes are TRBV27 and TRBJ2-3; 7 bases agree with TRBD2. From germline, CDR1 is MNHEY and CDR2 SMNVEV (reference sequence). The ends lost 6 bases at V and 0 bases at J; junction bases unmatched: 9. This CDR3 contains 16 residues. The CDR3 here is CASSHLLAESTDTQYF. In DNA form, the CDR3 reads TGTGCCAGCAGCCACCTTCTAGCGGAGAGCACAGATACGCAGTATTTT.

The rearrangement joins TRBV7-3 to TRBJ2-1, with D possibly being TRBD2 (6 bases). The germline V and J ends were trimmed by 8 bases and 2 bases, with 19 bases remaining between them. This CDR3 contains 16 residues. The germline V gene has CDR1 SGHTA and CDR2 FQGTGA. As DNA, the CDR3 is TGTGCCAGCGCTCCTAGCCGGGACTCAGCCTACAATGAGCAGTTCTTC. Translated: CASAPSRDSAYNEQFF.

On this clone itself: Other DNA sequences within the sample encode an identical CDR3. This chain joins TRBV20-1 and TRBJ2-5; unclear D gene. V gave up 2 bases and J gave up 2 bases, with 3 bases separating them. The CDR3 is 11 residues long. CDR1 and CDR2 (germline): DFQATT, SNEGSKA (reference sequence). The CDR3 DNA is TGCAGTGCTAGAACACAAGAGACCCAGTACTTC. Its protein product is CSARTQETQYF.

The rearrangement joins TRBV4-1 to TRBJ2-7; D is undetermined. This CDR3 is built from 13 residues. The germline V and J ends were trimmed by 1 base and 3 bases, with 7 bases remaining between them. From germline, CDR1 is MGHRA and CDR2 YSYEKL. The CDR3: CASSQALHYEQYF. CDR3 nucleotides: TGCGCCAGCAGCCAAGCACTTCACTACGAGCAGTACTTC.

As regards this clone: The same CDR3 arises from other DNA sequences in this sample as well. Here the CDR3 reads CASSLGSGYEQYF. CDR3 coding DNA: TGTGCCAGCAGCTTAGGAAGCGGCTACGAGCAGTACTTC. V usage is TRBV7-9 and J usage is TRBJ2-7; tentative D call: TRBD2 (5 bases). V lost 1 base and J 3 bases, leaving 7 bases between the germline ends. CDR1 SEHNR and CDR2 FQNEAQ come from the germline V gene (reference sequence). The CDR3 contains 13 residues.

The chain employs TRBV2 and TRBJ1-1, with D unclear. The length of the CDR3 is 13 residues. Trimming shortened V by 9 bases and J by 4 bases, and 15 bases separated the two germline ends. Germline-derived CDR1 and CDR2 are SNHLY and FYNNEI. The CDR3 here is CARKKGRVTEAFF. In DNA, the CDR3 is TGTGCCAGGAAGAAAGGGAGGGTCACTGAAGCTTTCTTT.

This rearrangement joins TRBV4-3 to TRBJ2-1; the match to TRBD2 covers 7 bases. V was pared by 0 bases and J by 2 bases, with 4 bases of the junction left unmatched. The CDR3 consists of 16 residues. Germline-derived CDR1 and CDR2 are LGHNA and YSLEER. The CDR3 DNA follows: TGCGCCAGCAGCCAAGACGCGGGAGTGGCCTACAATGAGCAGTTCTTC. Protein product: CASSQDAGVAYNEQFF.

As for this clone: This sample includes further DNA sequences coding for the same CDR3. The rearrangement joins TRBV6-5 to TRBJ1-5, with TRBD1 matching 8 bases. Trimming cost V 5 bases and J 4 bases; bases outside gene matches: 4. Germline CDR1 MNHEY, CDR2 SVGAGI. CDR3 length: 14 residues. The CDR3 sequence is CASSPGQGNQPQHF. DNA of the CDR3: TGTGCCAGCAGTCCCGGACAGGGAAATCAGCCCCAGCATTTT.

The J gene is TRBJ2-7, the V gene TRBV18; TRBD1 aligns across 7 bases. CDR3 length: 14 residues. Germline V gene data show CDR1 as KGHSH and CDR2 as LQKENI. V lost 1 base to trimming and J lost 2 bases; unmatched junction nucleotides: 2. The CDR3 coding sequence is TGTGCCAGCTCACCACGGGGGACAGCCTACGAGCAGTACTTC. It specifies CASSPRGTAYEQYF.

The gene calls are TRBV5-4 and TRBJ2-7; D is ambiguous. The germline V gene has CDR1 SGHNT and CDR2 YYREEE (reference sequence). V lost 0 bases and J lost 1, with 17 bases in between. The CDR3 has 17 residues. The CDR3 sequence is CASSLGARVEWSYEQYF. The CDR3 nucleotides are TGTGCCAGCAGCTTGGGGGCACGGGTGGAGTGGTCCTACGAGCAGTACTTC.

The chain employs TRBV29-1 and TRBJ1-2, with 8 bases aligning to TRBD1. Germline loops: CDR1 SQVTM, CDR2 ANQGSEA. V was pared by 7 bases and J by 3 bases, with 7 bases of the junction left unmatched. The length of the CDR3 is 13 residues. The CDR3 sequence is CSAGTGSYYGYTF. The CDR3 bases are TGCAGCGCCGGGACAGGAAGTTACTATGGCTACACCTTC.